This TCR beta chain was sequenced during a study of PD-1 blockade in classical Hodgkin lymphoma. Study results and caveats: Significant TCR diversity gains by C4D1 occurred in CD4+ but not CD8+ cells. Relapsed/refractory patients reportedly had lower baseline diversity than newly diagnosed patients.

Germline V lookup: CDR1 SQVTM, CDR2 ANQGSEA. The CDR3 spans 13 residues. V was pared by 5 bases and J by 2 bases, with 11 bases between. As to time point: cycle 4 day 1 (C4D1), after less than 7 weeks of nivolumab. Every patient relapsed after autologous stem cell transplantation, and brentuximab vedotin exposure varied. In the case of this clone: Its cognate antigen is unknown.

Clones were sequenced by immunoSEQ multiplex PCR, and TCRdb holds only the in-frame ones, with some missing. The data hold approximately 20,000 clones, with approximately 80% observed a single time. This TCR was recovered from a human donor with classical Hodgkin lymphoma. This chain joins TRBV29-1 and TRBJ2-3; D remains unclear. This specimen consisted of peripheral blood mononuclear cells (PBMCs), obtained before the fourth cycle of nivolumab. The CDR3 DNA reads as TGCAGCGTTAACAAGTGGGACACAGATACGCAGTATTTT. Residues: CSVNKWDTDTQYF.